This entry lists 23 T cell receptor beta chains sequenced from one sample in a study of identical twins. TCRdb redid the calling of the 5' RACE reads with MiXCR, one entry per CDR3 protein. The table includes more than 650,000 distinct CDR3 sequences, 6.1% detected once. The specimen sequenced was naive T cells sorted from blood. These receptors came from a man aged 18 to 30 in good health.

This clonotype was observed many times. V usage is TRBV7-3 and J usage is TRBJ2-7, with D perhaps matching TRBD1 or TRBD2 (5 bases each). CDR1 is SGHTA, CDR2 FQGTGA, per germline. V dropped 6 bases and J dropped 3 bases, with 18 bases sitting between them. This CDR3 spans 15 amino acids. DNA of the CDR3: TGTGCCAGCAGTCAAGGACCGGGACCCGGCTACGAGCAGTACTTC. This encodes CASSQGPGPGYEQYF.

This clonotype was seen a handful of times. The chain is built from TRBV20-1 and TRBJ2-6; 7 bases map to TRBD2. This CDR3 has 17 residues. V was clipped by 6 bases and J by 0 bases; unmatched bases: 11. Germline CDR1 DFQATT, CDR2 SNEGSKA (reference sequence). The DNA for the CDR3 is TGCAGTGCCCTGAGGGGAGGGGCACCCTCTGGGGCCAACGTCCTGACTTTC. This gives the protein CSALRGGAPSGANVLTF.

This clonotype has just a few counts. The chain couples TRBV5-1 to TRBJ2-1; 9 bases agree with TRBD2. The CDR3 loop spans 19 amino acids. Trimming removed 6 bases from V and 7 bases from J; junction bases left unmatched: 23. Looked up from germline, CDR1 is SGHRS and CDR2 is YFSETQ. The CDR3: CASNIGGRSDSGRTNEQFF. The CDR3 nucleotides are TGCGCCAGCAACATAGGAGGCAGGTCAGATAGCGGGAGAACGAATGAGCAGTTCTTC.

This clonotype was recorded at least ten times. The chain employs TRBV20-1 and TRBJ2-3, with TRBD2 matching over 9 bases. CDR3 length equals 16 residues. J was trimmed by 0 bases and V by 5 bases; bases with no gene match: 9. Germline V lookup: CDR1 DFQATT, CDR2 SNEGSKA (reference sequence). CDR3 sequence (DNA): TGCAGTGCTCCTTTCTTAGCGGGAGATAGCACAGATACGCAGTATTTT. Translating it yields CSAPFLAGDSTDTQYF.

This clonotype was seen at least ten times. This rearrangement joins TRBV28 to TRBJ2-7; D ambiguous. V was cut by 3 bases and J by 2 bases, with 5 bases left in between. CDR3 length: 12 residues. Germline-derived CDR1 and CDR2 are MDHEN and SYDVKM. CDR3 in DNA: TGTGCCAGCAGTTTGACCACCTACGAGCAGTACTTC. Translating gives CASSLTTYEQYF.

At least ten counts were recorded for this clonotype. The V call is TRBV29-1, the J call TRBJ1-1, with 7 bases aligning to TRBD1. The CDR3 is 14 residues long. Looked up from germline, CDR1 is SQVTM and CDR2 is ANQGSEA. V gave up 4 bases and J gave up 2 bases; unmatched junction bases: 7. The CDR3 here is CSVVGQMINTEAFF. As DNA, the CDR3 is TGCAGCGTTGTGGGACAGATGATAAACACTGAAGCTTTCTTT.

This clonotype was seen many times. This rearrangement joins TRBV12-3 or TRBV12-4 to TRBJ2-1, with TRBD2 identical over 7 bases. This CDR3 comprises 15 residues. J was trimmed by 1 base and V by 6 bases; bases with no gene match: 6. The CDR3 is CASRPGLSSYNEQFF. The CDR3 region has the DNA TGTGCCAGCAGACCGGGACTATCATCCTACAATGAGCAGTTCTTC.

The sample holds a few counts of this clonotype. The chain has TRBV28 and TRBJ2-7; the match to TRBD2 covers 10 bases. V lost 5 bases to trimming and J lost 3 bases; unmatched junction nucleotides: 13. Germline-derived CDR1 and CDR2 are MDHEN and SYDVKM. This CDR3 is built from 17 residues. The CDR3, as DNA: TGTGCCAGCAGTCCACCTAAAGATAGCGGGAGGTTCTACGAGCAGTACTTC. Amino acid sequence: CASSPPKDSGRFYEQYF.

This clonotype has a count of ten or more. The V and J genes are TRBV18 and TRBJ2-7; D unclear. The CDR3 sequence is 14 residues long. Germline V lookup: CDR1 KGHSH, CDR2 LQKENI. Trimming shortened V by 2 bases and J by 2 bases, and 10 bases separated the two germline ends. The CDR3: CASSPGGVPYEQYV. The CDR3 coding sequence is TGTGCCAGCTCACCAGGTGGGGTTCCCTACGAGCAGTACGTC.

This clonotype was detected a few times. One end of the junction is discordant with germline, which a read error may explain. The rearrangement links TRBV7-9 to TRBJ1-3, with unresolved D. The CDR3 sequence is 12 residues long. The germline gives CDR1 SEHNR, CDR2 FQNEAQ (reference sequence). CDR3 bases: TGTGCCAGCAGCCCCTCTCGAAACACCATATATTTT. Its protein is CASSPSRNTIYF.

This clonotype was counted a few times. The rearrangement uses TRBV3-1 and TRBJ2-1, with 8 bases that match TRBD1. Germline V gene lookup returns CDR1 LGHDT and CDR2 YNNKEL (reference sequence). V dropped 1 base and J dropped 8; count of bases not matched to a gene: 4. The CDR3 is made up of 14 amino acids. In DNA form, the CDR3 reads TGTGCCAGCAGCCAAGTGGACAGGGTCGATGAGCAGTTCTTC. Translated: CASSQVDRVDEQFF.

This clonotype was counted a few times. The chain employs TRBV20-1 and TRBJ2-1, with a weak D call TRBD2 (6 bases). Germline V lookup: CDR1 DFQATT, CDR2 SNEGSKA (reference sequence). This CDR3 is built from 11 residues. V shed 5 bases and J shed 8 bases, with 10 bases lying between them. The CDR3 nucleotides read TGCAGTGCTTCCGGAGGGGATGAGCAGTTCTTC. This sequence encodes CSASGGDEQFF.

This clonotype was counted many times. V usage is TRBV12-3 or TRBV12-4 and J usage is TRBJ2-2, with 10 bases matching TRBD2. Unmatched junction bases numbered 6, after V lost 8 bases and J lost 6 bases. The CDR3 spans 14 residues. CDR3 sequence reads: CASQPSGSPGELFF. The CDR3 DNA is TGTGCCAGCCAACCTAGCGGGAGCCCCGGGGAGCTGTTTTTT.

Only a few counts were recorded for this clonotype. The V gene is TRBV27, the J gene TRBJ2-7; 9 positions match TRBD1. CDR3 length: 15 residues. Germline V lookup: CDR1 MNHEY, CDR2 SMNVEV (reference sequence). Losses at the gene ends were 6 bases for V and 2 bases for J; bases not matched to a gene: 8. The CDR3 reads CASSSRDRDTYEQYV. CDR3 in DNA: TGTGCCAGCAGCTCGAGGGACAGGGATACCTACGAGCAGTACGTC.

The rearrangement joins TRBV12-3 or TRBV12-4 to TRBJ1-1, with D perhaps TRBD1 (5 bases). The CDR3 runs 13 residues. The V end was cut by 3 bases, the J end by 6 bases, with 11 bases between. CDR3 nucleotides: TGTGCCAGCAGTTTGGGGGGGTACGCTGAAGCTTTCTTT. This translates into CASSLGGYAEAFF.

This clonotype was seen ten or more times. The chain has TRBV12-3 or TRBV12-4 and TRBJ2-7, with 8 bases matching TRBD1. This CDR3 contains 12 residues. V was pared by 3 bases and J by 6 bases, with 1 base of the junction left unmatched. CDR3 DNA: TGTGCCAGCAGTTTCGGACAGGGCGAGCAGTACTTC. Translated: CASSFGQGEQYF.

This clonotype was found a few times. This chain links TRBV7-2 with TRBJ1-1, with a possible D match to TRBD1 (5 bases). The CDR3 has 14 amino acids. V was shortened by 4 bases and J by 7 bases, with 16 bases between the two germline ends. CDR1 is SGHTA, CDR2 FQGNSA, per germline. The DNA for the CDR3 is TGTGCCAGCAGCTCCCGGGACGGGGGATTTGAAGCTTTCTTT. Amino acid sequence: CASSSRDGGFEAFF.

This clonotype was observed at least ten times. The V and J genes are TRBV10-1 and TRBJ2-3, with D unclear. Germline CDR1 reads WNHNN; CDR2 reads SYGVQD (reference sequence). The CDR3 sequence is 13 residues long. V dropped 6 bases and J dropped 2 bases, with 9 bases sitting between them. CDR3: CASRGDFTDTQYF. As DNA, the CDR3 is TGCGCCAGCAGAGGAGATTTCACAGATACGCAGTATTTT.

This clonotype was seen many times. The V gene is TRBV4-3, the J gene TRBJ1-1; D perhaps matches TRBD1 (5 bases). CDR3 length: 14 amino acids. Germline CDR1 is LGHNA and CDR2 is YSLEER. Deletions cut 0 bases from V and 10 bases from J, with 15 bases between. CDR3 coding DNA: TGCGCCAGCAGCCAAGATAAAAGGGGACTCGGAGCTTTCTTT. Its protein product is CASSQDKRGLGAFF.

This clonotype occurred a few times. The CDR3 here is CASSQDLMAAYEQYF. CDR3 in DNA: TGCGCCAGCAGCCAAGATCTAATGGCAGCGTACGAGCAGTACTTC. The chain employs TRBV4-3 and TRBJ2-7; D call uncertain. Per germline, CDR1 LGHNA and CDR2 YSLEER. There are 15 residues in the CDR3. Trimming removed 0 bases from V and 4 bases from J, with 13 bases in between.

This clonotype was picked up one time. The chain joins TRBV2 to TRBJ2-2; 7 bases line up with TRBD1. CDR1 and CDR2 from the germline V gene are SNHLY and FYNNEI. After removal of 3 bases from V and 5 bases from J, the junction contained 9 bases not matched to a gene. This CDR3 is built from 16 residues. The CDR3 is CASSDLQGKVTGELFF. CDR3 nucleotide sequence: TGTGCCAGCAGTGACCTACAGGGGAAGGTTACCGGGGAGCTGTTTTTT.

At least ten counts were recorded for this clonotype. The chain carries TRBV5-1 and TRBJ2-2; no definite D call. The CDR3 has 14 amino acids. Looked up from germline, CDR1 is SGHRS and CDR2 is YFSETQ. Trimming took 0 bases from V and 9 from J, leaving 12 bases between them. Here the CDR3 DNA reads TGCGCCAGCAGCTTGGCTCGGGTTGCCAGGGAGCTGTTTTTT. Translated, it gives CASSLARVARELFF.

This clonotype showed up many times. This chain joins TRBV20-1 and TRBJ1-5; weak D call: TRBD1 (6 bases). V dropped 4 bases and J dropped 0 bases, with 19 bases sitting between them. This CDR3 is built from 17 residues. Germline V gives CDR1 DFQATT, CDR2 SNEGSKA (reference sequence). CDR3: CSAKQGRGLYSNQPQHF. The CDR3 nucleotides read TGCAGTGCTAAACAGGGTCGGGGGCTCTATAGCAATCAGCCCCAGCATTTT.